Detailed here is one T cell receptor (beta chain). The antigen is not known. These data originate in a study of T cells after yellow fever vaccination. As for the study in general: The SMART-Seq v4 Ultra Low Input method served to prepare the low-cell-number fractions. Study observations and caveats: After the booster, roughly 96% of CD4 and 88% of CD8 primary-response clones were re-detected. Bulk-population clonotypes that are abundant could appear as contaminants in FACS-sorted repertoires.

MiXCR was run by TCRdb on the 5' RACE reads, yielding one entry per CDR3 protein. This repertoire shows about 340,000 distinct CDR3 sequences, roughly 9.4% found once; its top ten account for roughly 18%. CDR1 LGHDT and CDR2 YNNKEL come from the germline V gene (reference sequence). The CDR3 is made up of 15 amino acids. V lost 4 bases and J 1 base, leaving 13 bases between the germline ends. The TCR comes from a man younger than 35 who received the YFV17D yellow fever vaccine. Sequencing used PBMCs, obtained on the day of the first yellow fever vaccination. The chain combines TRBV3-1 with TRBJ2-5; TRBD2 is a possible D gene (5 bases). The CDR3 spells CASSRLQGSQETQYF. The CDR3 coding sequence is TGTGCCAGCAGCCGACTACAAGGGAGCCAAGAGACCCAGTACTTC.